The source of this T cell receptor (beta chain) is a study of cytomegalovirus exposure and HLA in healthy donors. Study-level results: Confirmation in vitro established that a few CMV-associated chains were specific for CMV antigens. Some 150 TCR beta chains were listed as cytomegalovirus-associated. Beyond CMV serostatus, there was no information to go on about immune exposure. TCR beta chain V- and J-gene trimming was linked, in a later analysis, to a missense variant in DCLRE1C.

About this clone itself: Its antigen is undetermined.

The CDR3 has 16 amino acids. After removal of 0 bases from V and 0 bases from J, the junction contained 5 bases not matched to a gene. CDR1 and CDR2 from the germline V gene are SGHDT and YYEEEE. Both 60 Vbeta primers and 13 Jbeta primers went into the PCR. Assay: immunoSEQ multiplex PCR; the TCRdb copy retains only in-frame clones and omits some. In the table there are roughly 130,000 clones, 80% of which are singletons. Sequenced input: PBMCs. The receptor comes from a man aged 35-49 years in good health and CMV-seronegative. The rearrangement joins TRBV5-6 to TRBJ1-2, with 7 bases identical to TRBD1. CDR3 coding DNA: TGTGCCAGCAGCTTGGGGAAGACAGGGACTAACTATGGCTACACCTTC. This gives the protein CASSLGKTGTNYGYTF.